The entry below describes one T cell receptor beta chain. As handled by the study authors: Reference gene primer amplification gave nucleated cell count estimates. Generated by immunoSEQ multiplex PCR, the TCRdb table keeps only in-frame clones and is missing some. V and J calls and clone size follow that table, whereas D and trimming were derived from the DNA. The sample consists of tens of thousands of clones, 88% of them appearing once. This CDR3 comprises 15 residues. The germline CDR1 and CDR2 sequences are MNHEY and SVGAGI. The junction had 4 bases not matched to a gene; V was cut back by 3 bases and J by 1 base. This entry is derived from a study of blood T cell repertoires in COVID-19. Study-level background: Sites in the United States, Italy and Spain provided acute and convalescent COVID-19 samples. PBMCs, B-cell-depleted T cells, or T cells were the source of the cDNA or gDNA that made up the material.

This sequence was found in a man between 45 and 60 years old with active COVID-19. Sample: peripheral blood. This chain joins TRBV6-5 and TRBJ1-1; 8 bases map to TRBD1. The CDR3 here is CASSYLGTGNTEAFF. DNA for the CDR3: TGTGCCAGCAGTTATCTGGGGACAGGGAACACTGAAGCTTTCTTT.